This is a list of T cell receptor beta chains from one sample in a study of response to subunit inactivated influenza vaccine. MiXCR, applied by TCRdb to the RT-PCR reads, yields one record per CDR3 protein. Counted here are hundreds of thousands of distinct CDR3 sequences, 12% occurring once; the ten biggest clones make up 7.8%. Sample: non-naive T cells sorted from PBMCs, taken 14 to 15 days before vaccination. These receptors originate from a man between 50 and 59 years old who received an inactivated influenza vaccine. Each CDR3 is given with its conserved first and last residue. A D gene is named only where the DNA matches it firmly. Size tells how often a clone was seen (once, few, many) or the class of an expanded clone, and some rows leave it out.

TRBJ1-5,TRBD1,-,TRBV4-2,CASSPDRGYQPQHF,TGTGCCAGCAGCCCCGACAGGGGATATCAGCCCCAGCATTTT
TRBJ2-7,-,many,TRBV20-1,CSARDRLKGEYEQYF,TGCAGTGCTAGAGATCGTCTGAAAGGCGAATACGAGCAGTACTTC
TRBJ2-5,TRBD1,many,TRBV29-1,CSVEFRGQGVETQYF,TGCAGCGTTGAATTCAGAGGACAGGGAGTTGAGACCCAGTACTTC
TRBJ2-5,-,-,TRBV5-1,CASSFTQETQYF,TGCGCCAGCAGCTTTACGCAAGAGACCCAGTACTTC
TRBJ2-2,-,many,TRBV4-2,CASSQVPGELFF,TGTGCCAGCAGCCAAGTTCCCGGGGAGCTGTTTTTT
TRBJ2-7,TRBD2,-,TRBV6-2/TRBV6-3,CASSYSRWASGISSYEQYF,TGTGCCAGCAGTTACTCGAGATGGGCTAGCGGGATTTCCTCCTACGAGCAGTACTTC
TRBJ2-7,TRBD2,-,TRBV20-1,CSAVPGLASYEQYF,TGCAGTGCTGTACCGGGACTAGCGAGCTACGAGCAGTACTTC
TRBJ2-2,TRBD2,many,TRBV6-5,CASSWGLDVPGELFF,TGTGCCAGCAGTTGGGGACTAGACGTCCCCGGGGAGCTGTTTTTT
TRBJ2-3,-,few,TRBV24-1,CATRGGADTQYF,TGTGCCACCAGAGGGGGAGCGGATACGCAGTATTTT
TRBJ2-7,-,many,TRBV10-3,CAISESGDNHEQYF,TGTGCCATCAGTGAGTCAGGGGACAACCACGAGCAGTACTTC
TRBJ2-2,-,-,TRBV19,CASSPRAIMGGELFF,TGTGCCAGTAGTCCTCGGGCCATAATGGGCGGGGAGCTGTTTTTT
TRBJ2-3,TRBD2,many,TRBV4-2,CASSQDGRATDTQYF,TGTGCCAGCAGCCAAGACGGGAGGGCCACAGATACGCAGTATTTT
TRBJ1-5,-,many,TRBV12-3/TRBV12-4,CASSLEATPREPQHF,TGTGCCAGCAGTTTAGAGGCCACCCCCAGGGAGCCCCAGCATTTT
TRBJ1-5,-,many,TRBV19,CASQKQWGNQPQHF,TGTGCCAGTCAAAAACAGTGGGGGAATCAGCCCCAGCATTTT
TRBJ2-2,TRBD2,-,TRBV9,CASSVDPSGIGELFF,TGTGCCAGCAGCGTAGACCCTAGCGGGATCGGGGAGCTGTTTTTT
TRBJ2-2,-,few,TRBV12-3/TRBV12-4,CASSELSITGELFF,TGTGCCAGCAGCGAACTATCGATCACCGGGGAGCTGTTTTTT
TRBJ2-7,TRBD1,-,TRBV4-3,CASSQDARDRSSYEQYF,TGCGCCAGCAGCCAAGACGCAAGGGACAGGAGCTCCTACGAGCAGTACTTC
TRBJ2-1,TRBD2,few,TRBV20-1,CSARDPGGTNYNEQFF,TGCAGTGCTAGAGACCCCGGGGGGACGAATTACAATGAGCAGTTCTTC